This is a list of T cell receptor beta chains from one sample in a study of CD8 T cells in ankylosing spondylitis. MiXCR was run by TCRdb on the 5' RACE reads, yielding one entry per CDR3 protein. Among about 800,000 distinct CDR3 sequences listed, roughly 12% were seen once. The sequenced material came from blood, either unsorted or a sorted T cell fraction (not recorded which). The source is a male donor with ankylosing spondylitis. The CDR3 runs from the conserved cysteine through the conserved F or W. Each record gives: J gene, D gene, V gene, clone size, CDR3 DNA, CDR3 protein. A D gene is named only where the DNA matches it firmly. Clone sizes are given selectively: once, few, many, or a class where the clone is expanded.

j_call: TRBJ2-7; d_call: TRBD2; v_call: TRBV7-9; clone_size: .; cdr3_nt: TGTGCCAGCAGCTGGCGGGAGGACGAGCAGTACTTC; cdr3_aa: CASSWREDEQYF
j_call: TRBJ1-1; d_call: .; v_call: TRBV4-3; clone_size: .; cdr3_nt: TGCGCCAGCAGCCAAGATTCCAGGTACGAAGCTTTCTTT; cdr3_aa: CASSQDSRYEAFF
j_call: TRBJ2-1; d_call: .; v_call: TRBV5-1; clone_size: .; cdr3_nt: TGCGCCAGCAGCTCGGCGGTAGCCTACAATGAGCAGTTCTTC; cdr3_aa: CASSSAVAYNEQFF
j_call: TRBJ1-4; d_call: .; v_call: TRBV5-1; clone_size: .; cdr3_nt: TGCGCCAGCAGCTTAACAACTAATGAAAAACTGTTTTTT; cdr3_aa: CASSLTTNEKLFF
j_call: TRBJ1-1; d_call: TRBD1; v_call: TRBV19; clone_size: few; cdr3_nt: TGTGCCAGTCAGATACAGGGGGTGAACACTGAAGCTTTCTTT; cdr3_aa: CASQIQGVNTEAFF
j_call: TRBJ1-5; d_call: .; v_call: TRBV20-1; clone_size: few; cdr3_nt: TGCAGTTCCTCGGTGAGTCTAAATCAGCCCCAGCATTTT; cdr3_aa: CSSSVSLNQPQHF
j_call: TRBJ2-3; d_call: .; v_call: TRBV5-5; clone_size: .; cdr3_nt: TGTGCCAGCAGTCTGCAGGGGTTTACAGATACGCAGTATTTT; cdr3_aa: CASSLQGFTDTQYF
j_call: TRBJ1-1; d_call: .; v_call: TRBV6-5; clone_size: many; cdr3_nt: TGTGCCAGCAGTTCTCCGGGACAGAACACTGAAGCTTTCTTT; cdr3_aa: CASSSPGQNTEAFF
j_call: TRBJ2-2; d_call: TRBD1; v_call: TRBV30; clone_size: .; cdr3_nt: TGTGCCTGGAGTAAGACAGGGCTGCTGTTTTTT; cdr3_aa: CAWSKTGLLFF
j_call: TRBJ2-7; d_call: .; v_call: TRBV20-1; clone_size: few; cdr3_nt: TGCAGTGCTAAAGTAAGGGTAACCTACGAGCAGTACTTC; cdr3_aa: CSAKVRVTYEQYF
j_call: TRBJ2-3; d_call: .; v_call: TRBV7-3; clone_size: few; cdr3_nt: TGTGCCAGCAGCAACCAAGGGGGGGCAGATACGCAGTATTTT; cdr3_aa: CASSNQGGADTQYF
j_call: TRBJ2-1; d_call: .; v_call: TRBV15; clone_size: many; cdr3_nt: TGTGCCACCAGCAGCCCAGGGGAAAAGGATGAGCAGTTCTTC; cdr3_aa: CATSSPGEKDEQFF
j_call: TRBJ2-1; d_call: .; v_call: TRBV20-1; clone_size: .; cdr3_nt: TGCAGTGCTAGAGAGTCTGCGAGCGGCTCCTACAATGAGCAGTTCTTC; cdr3_aa: CSARESASGSYNEQFF
j_call: TRBJ1-4; d_call: .; v_call: TRBV15; clone_size: .; cdr3_nt: TGTGCCACCAGCAGCCACCTCGGGGGGAATGAAAAACTGTTTTTT; cdr3_aa: CATSSHLGGNEKLFF
j_call: TRBJ1-1; d_call: .; v_call: TRBV25-1; clone_size: .; cdr3_nt: TGTGCCAGCCGGGCCGGAAACACTGAAGCTTTCTTT; cdr3_aa: CASRAGNTEAFF
j_call: TRBJ1-2; d_call: .; v_call: TRBV5-1; clone_size: .; cdr3_nt: TGCGCCAGCAGCTTATCACCCATAAACTATGGCTACACCTTC; cdr3_aa: CASSLSPINYGYTF
j_call: TRBJ2-5; d_call: .; v_call: TRBV6-2/TRBV6-3; clone_size: .; cdr3_nt: TGTGCCAGCAAGGGAGAGGAGACCCAGTACTTC; cdr3_aa: CASKGEETQYF
j_call: TRBJ2-5; d_call: TRBD2; v_call: TRBV20-1; clone_size: few; cdr3_nt: TGCAGTGCTAGAGGAGGACTAGTTAAAGAGACCCAGTACTTC; cdr3_aa: CSARGGLVKETQYF
j_call: TRBJ1-6; d_call: .; v_call: TRBV20-1; clone_size: few; cdr3_nt: TGCAGTGCTAGAGATCCCTCTTCTCCTGTGCCCGATAATTCACCCCTCCACTTT; cdr3_aa: CSARDPSSPVPDNSPLHF
j_call: TRBJ2-1; d_call: .; v_call: TRBV20-1; clone_size: .; cdr3_nt: TGCAGTGCTCCAGTCCCTCTAGCGAGCTCCTACAATGAGCAGTTCTTC; cdr3_aa: CSAPVPLASSYNEQFF
j_call: TRBJ2-2; d_call: .; v_call: TRBV28; clone_size: .; cdr3_nt: TGTGCCAGCAGTCCCCTCCAGGGGAGGGCGAACACCGGGGAGCTGTTTTTT; cdr3_aa: CASSPLQGRANTGELFF
j_call: TRBJ2-6; d_call: .; v_call: TRBV7-6; clone_size: .; cdr3_nt: TGTGCCAGCAGCTTACCGTGGAGATCTGGGGCCAACGCCCTGACTTTC; cdr3_aa: CASSLPWRSGANALTF
j_call: TRBJ1-1; d_call: .; v_call: TRBV5-1; clone_size: .; cdr3_nt: TGCGCCAGCACGTCCACACCCTCGGGTGAAGCTTTCTTT; cdr3_aa: CASTSTPSGEAFF
j_call: TRBJ2-3; d_call: .; v_call: TRBV4-2; clone_size: .; cdr3_nt: TGTGCCAGCAGCCAAGGTAGACCAGATACGCAGTATTTT; cdr3_aa: CASSQGRPDTQYF
j_call: TRBJ2-7; d_call: TRBD2; v_call: TRBV20-1; clone_size: .; cdr3_nt: TGCAGTGCTAGATCCCCGGAGCGGGGCTCCTACGAGCAGTACTTC; cdr3_aa: CSARSPERGSYEQYF
j_call: TRBJ2-2; d_call: TRBD2; v_call: TRBV7-2; clone_size: few; cdr3_nt: TGTGCCAGCAGCCCCCAAGCGGGAGGCGGCACCGGGGAGCTGTTTTTT; cdr3_aa: CASSPQAGGGTGELFF
j_call: TRBJ2-1; d_call: TRBD1; v_call: TRBV18; clone_size: few; cdr3_nt: TGTGCCAGCTCACCACTCCAGGGGGCATGGAATGAGCAGTTCTTC; cdr3_aa: CASSPLQGAWNEQFF
j_call: TRBJ2-3; d_call: .; v_call: TRBV5-5; clone_size: .; cdr3_nt: TGTGCCAGCAGCCCCGGGACTCCTTTTCTTACAGATACGCAGTATTTT; cdr3_aa: CASSPGTPFLTDTQYF
j_call: TRBJ1-1; d_call: .; v_call: TRBV7-9; clone_size: many; cdr3_nt: TGTGCCAGCAGCTTAGGGCGCGGTATGAATACTGAAGCTTTCTTT; cdr3_aa: CASSLGRGMNTEAFF
j_call: TRBJ1-6; d_call: .; v_call: TRBV14; clone_size: few; cdr3_nt: TGTGCCAGCAGCAAAAGGGGAGGGGCCCTCCACTTT; cdr3_aa: CASSKRGGALHF
j_call: TRBJ1-2; d_call: .; v_call: TRBV6-5; clone_size: many; cdr3_nt: TGTGCCAGCAGGCGGGGTAACTATGGCTACACCTTC; cdr3_aa: CASRRGNYGYTF
j_call: TRBJ1-2; d_call: TRBD1; v_call: TRBV5-1; clone_size: .; cdr3_nt: TGCGCCAGCAGCCTTGAGACAGGGGATGGCTACACCTTC; cdr3_aa: CASSLETGDGYTF
j_call: TRBJ2-7; d_call: .; v_call: TRBV6-6; clone_size: many; cdr3_nt: TGTGCCAGCAGTTACGCCCAGGGGACCGAGCAGTACTTC; cdr3_aa: CASSYAQGTEQYF
j_call: TRBJ2-6; d_call: .; v_call: TRBV7-2; clone_size: .; cdr3_nt: TGTGCCAGCAGCGCCGTGGTGGCCTCTGGGGCCAACGTCCTGACTTTC; cdr3_aa: CASSAVVASGANVLTF
j_call: TRBJ2-7; d_call: .; v_call: TRBV28; clone_size: few; cdr3_nt: TGTGCCAGCAGCTCTAGCCGAGCCCGCTCCTACGAGCAGTACTTC; cdr3_aa: CASSSSRARSYEQYF
j_call: TRBJ1-5; d_call: .; v_call: TRBV6-1; clone_size: few; cdr3_nt: TGTGCCAGCAGTGAATGGGTCGGGGGACAGCCCCAGCATTTT; cdr3_aa: CASSEWVGGQPQHF
j_call: TRBJ1-4; d_call: .; v_call: TRBV6-5; clone_size: few; cdr3_nt: TGTGCCAGCAGTTACGATCAGCGACGGGAAAAACTGTTTTTT; cdr3_aa: CASSYDQRREKLFF
j_call: TRBJ1-6; d_call: .; v_call: TRBV6-2/TRBV6-3; clone_size: .; cdr3_nt: TGTGCCAGCAAGGGACTCTCACCCCTCCACTTT; cdr3_aa: CASKGLSPLHF
j_call: TRBJ2-2; d_call: .; v_call: TRBV6-5; clone_size: .; cdr3_nt: TGTGCCAGCAGTTACTCGCTTGACACCGGGGAGCTGTTTTTT; cdr3_aa: CASSYSLDTGELFF
j_call: TRBJ1-1; d_call: .; v_call: TRBV7-9; clone_size: few; cdr3_nt: TGTGCCAGCAGCCCCCGGCAGGGGCTCCCTGAAGCTTTCTTT; cdr3_aa: CASSPRQGLPEAFF
j_call: TRBJ2-2; d_call: .; v_call: TRBV5-1; clone_size: .; cdr3_nt: TGCGCCAGCAGCTTGTATGGACAGAGCACCGGGGAGCTGTTTTTT; cdr3_aa: CASSLYGQSTGELFF
j_call: TRBJ1-2; d_call: TRBD1; v_call: TRBV2; clone_size: .; cdr3_nt: TGTGCCAGCAGTGAATACGCAGGGACAGGGGGTGGCTACACCTTC; cdr3_aa: CASSEYAGTGGGYTF
j_call: TRBJ1-5; d_call: .; v_call: TRBV20-1; clone_size: many; cdr3_nt: TGCAGTGCTAGAGGGGGGCGAGGCAATCAGCCCCAGCATTTT; cdr3_aa: CSARGGRGNQPQHF
j_call: TRBJ1-1; d_call: .; v_call: TRBV29-1; clone_size: few; cdr3_nt: TGCAGCGTTGAGGCCGGGACAACCAACACTGAAGCTTTCTTT; cdr3_aa: CSVEAGTTNTEAFF
j_call: TRBJ2-3; d_call: TRBD1; v_call: TRBV6-1; clone_size: .; cdr3_nt: TGTGCCAGCAGATCCGGGACAGCCACAGATACGCAGTATTTT; cdr3_aa: CASRSGTATDTQYF
j_call: TRBJ2-5; d_call: TRBD2; v_call: TRBV4-3; clone_size: few; cdr3_nt: TGCGCCAGCAGCCAAGGCTCTAGCGGGGGGCGAGAAGAGACCCAGTACTTC; cdr3_aa: CASSQGSSGGREETQYF
j_call: TRBJ2-7; d_call: TRBD1; v_call: TRBV20-1; clone_size: few; cdr3_nt: TGCAGTGCTAGGGCCGGGGACAGGGCTTCCTACGAGCAGTACTTC; cdr3_aa: CSARAGDRASYEQYF
j_call: TRBJ1-5; d_call: TRBD1; v_call: TRBV20-1; clone_size: .; cdr3_nt: TGCAGTGCTTCCGGGACAGGGGTCAGCAATCAGCCCCAGCATTTT; cdr3_aa: CSASGTGVSNQPQHF
j_call: TRBJ1-6; d_call: .; v_call: TRBV12-3/TRBV12-4; clone_size: many; cdr3_nt: TGTGCCAGCAGTCTTACAGATTCACCCCTCCACTTT; cdr3_aa: CASSLTDSPLHF
j_call: TRBJ1-6; d_call: TRBD1; v_call: TRBV11-2; clone_size: .; cdr3_nt: TGTGCCAGCAGCGGAAGGGCAGGGGGCTTTTGGTCACCCCTCCACTTT; cdr3_aa: CASSGRAGGFWSPLHF
j_call: TRBJ2-1; d_call: .; v_call: TRBV12-3/TRBV12-4; clone_size: .; cdr3_nt: TGTGCCAGCAGCTCCTTGGGTCCGAGCTCCTACAATGAGCAGTTCTTC; cdr3_aa: CASSSLGPSSYNEQFF
j_call: TRBJ1-1; d_call: .; v_call: TRBV15; clone_size: .; cdr3_nt: TGTGCCACCAGCAGAAGTAAGGACACTGAAGCTTTCTTT; cdr3_aa: CATSRSKDTEAFF
j_call: TRBJ2-1; d_call: TRBD2; v_call: TRBV6-5; clone_size: .; cdr3_nt: TGTGCCAGCAGTTACTGGGGAAGCGGGAGAGGAAACAATGAGCAGTTCTTC; cdr3_aa: CASSYWGSGRGNNEQFF